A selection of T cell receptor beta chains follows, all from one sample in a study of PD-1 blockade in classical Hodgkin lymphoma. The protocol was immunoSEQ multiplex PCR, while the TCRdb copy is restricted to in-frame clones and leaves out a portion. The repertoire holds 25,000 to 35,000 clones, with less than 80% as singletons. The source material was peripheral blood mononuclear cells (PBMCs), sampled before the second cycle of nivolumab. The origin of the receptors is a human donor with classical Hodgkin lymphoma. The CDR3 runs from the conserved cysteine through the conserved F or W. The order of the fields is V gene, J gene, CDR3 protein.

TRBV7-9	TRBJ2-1	CASSPSVGGGDEQFF
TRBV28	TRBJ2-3	CASSPLGTREGSTDTQYF
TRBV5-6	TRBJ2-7	CASSLVVGYEQYF
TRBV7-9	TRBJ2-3	CASSLERGSTDTQYF
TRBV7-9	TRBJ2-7	CASSHRQGGGSYEQYF
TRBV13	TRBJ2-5	CASSGRTGLSETQYF
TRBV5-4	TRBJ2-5	CASSWGLAGGRAETQYF
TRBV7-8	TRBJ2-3	CASSLGGVGSPADTQYF
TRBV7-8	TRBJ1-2	CASSLARDRGRDGYTF
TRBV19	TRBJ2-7	CASSADQGAGQYF
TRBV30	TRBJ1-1	CAWTQATEAFF
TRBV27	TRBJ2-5	CASSLLTDQETQYF
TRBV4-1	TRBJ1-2	CASSQTTGSNYGYTF
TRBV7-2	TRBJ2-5	CASSFGPRGQETQYF
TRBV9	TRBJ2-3	CASSVGRVTDTQYF
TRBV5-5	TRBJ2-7	CASSGAPGTGSYEQYF
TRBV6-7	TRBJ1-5	CASLGRTNNQPQHF
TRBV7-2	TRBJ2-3	CASSLVATRTDTQYF
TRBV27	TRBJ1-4	CASSLRWGAGEKLFF
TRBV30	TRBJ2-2	CAWSALNTGELFF
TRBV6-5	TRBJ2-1	CASSYSKVRGDNEQFF
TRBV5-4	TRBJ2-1	CASSLEDLGYNEQFF
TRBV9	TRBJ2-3	CASSPSGNTQYF
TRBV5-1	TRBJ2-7	CASSAAWTGVHEQYF
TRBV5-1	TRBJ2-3	CASSLLPGARTDTQYF
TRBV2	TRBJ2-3	CASSETGMGTDTQYF
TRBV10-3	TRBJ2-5	CAISESTGLETQYF
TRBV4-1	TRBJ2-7	CASSQDVIGQGFRNEQYF
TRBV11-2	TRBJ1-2	CASSPYTGGYTF
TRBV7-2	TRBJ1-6	CASSLIAPPGQVTSSPLHF
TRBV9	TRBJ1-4	CASSVDTGLNEKLFF